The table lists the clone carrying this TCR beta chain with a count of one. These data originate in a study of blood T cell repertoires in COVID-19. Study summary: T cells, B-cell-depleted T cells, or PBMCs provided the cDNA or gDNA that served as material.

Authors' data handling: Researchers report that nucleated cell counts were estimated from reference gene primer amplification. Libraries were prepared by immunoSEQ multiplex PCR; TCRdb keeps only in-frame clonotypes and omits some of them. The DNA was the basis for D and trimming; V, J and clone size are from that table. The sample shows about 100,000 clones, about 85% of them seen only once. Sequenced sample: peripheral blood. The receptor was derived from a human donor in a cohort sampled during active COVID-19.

The CDR3 loop is CASSPFHGRNSPLHF. CDR3 coding DNA: TGTGCCAGCAGCCCCTTCCACGGGAGAAATTCACCCCTCCACTTT. The rearrangement links TRBV3-1 (or the pseudogene TRBV3-2) to TRBJ1-6; D gene unclear. Germline V lookup: CDR1 LGHDT, CDR2 YNNKEL (reference sequence). The V gene lost 4 bases and the J gene lost 7 bases, with 14 bases spanning the gap. The CDR3 consists of 15 residues.